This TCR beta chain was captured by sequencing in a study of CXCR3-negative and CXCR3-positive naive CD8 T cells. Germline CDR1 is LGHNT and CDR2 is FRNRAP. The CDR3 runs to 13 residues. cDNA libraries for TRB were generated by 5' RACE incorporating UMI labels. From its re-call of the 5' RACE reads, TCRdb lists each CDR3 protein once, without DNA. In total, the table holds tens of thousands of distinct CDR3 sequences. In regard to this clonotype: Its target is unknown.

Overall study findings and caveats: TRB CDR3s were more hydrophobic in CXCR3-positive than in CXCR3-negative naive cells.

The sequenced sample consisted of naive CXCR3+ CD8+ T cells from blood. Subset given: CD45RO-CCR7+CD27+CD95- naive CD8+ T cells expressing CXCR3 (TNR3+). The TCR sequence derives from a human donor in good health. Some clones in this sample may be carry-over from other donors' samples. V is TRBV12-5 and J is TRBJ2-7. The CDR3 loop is CASTEINRYEQYF.